Described below is a single TCR beta chain sequence and its context. This clonotype was counted ten times or more. Its antigen is not yet known. No base quality information exists; no much larger clone differs at one position. The TCR beta CDR3 regions were amplified from RNA transcripts. For the first round of RT-PCR on the TCR CDR3, the HTBI primer set was used together with the Qiagen OneStep RT-PCR kit. The libraries were constructed in a second round of multiplex PCR and then size-selected and purified. Libraries were sequenced paired-end with 100 bp reads on an Illumina HiSeq2000. Under the source paper's analysis protocol: SOAPnuke was used to process the raw data, removing reads that contained adapters or uncalled bases, had a mean Phred below 15, or lacked an exact match to the constant primer or identifier. High-quality paired reads were merged using COPE v1.2.5, and each unique nucleotide sequence was defined as a clonotype. MiTCR v1.1 was used to align clonotypes to the IMGT TRBV, TRBD and TRBJ reference segments. The analysis included only V-J combinations with a frequency above 0.0001, which together covered about 99% of the repertoires. A TCS score was defined as the ratio of F50 (clonal expansion) to E x V (chaos), with BLOSUM62-based TCRdist applied between CDR3 peptides within each V-J. Welch's t-statistics and random forest reduced some 510 V-J features to around 14, which were used in a naive Bayes classifier (R e1071). The public sequencing data were trimmed at Q25 with fastp and processed into clonotypes with MiXCR by TCRdb, which kept only in-frame beta chains. All rows with the same CDR3 protein become a single entry with the most common DNA and genes. In this record, the V and J calls reflect TCRdb's handling and not the investigators' own analysis. The sample includes 500,000 to 750,000 distinct CDR3 sequences, with 15% to 17% observed a single time. About 7% of the sample goes to the ten largest clones.

Stable Graves' hyperthyroidism was defined as the absence of progression to ophthalmopathy over 18 months of follow-up. The hyperthyroidism patients were between 18 and 65 years old and newly diagnosed, with a disease duration of less than 2 months. Patients with uncontrolled infections, other autoimmune diseases, pregnancy or lactation were excluded. Clinical symptoms, serum thyroxine and TRAb, thyroid ultrasound, and orbital computed tomography formed the basis for the diagnoses. PBMCs were separated from 8 to 10 ml of fresh peripheral blood using Ficoll-Paque density gradient centrifugation. Total RNA was extracted with Trizol reagent, and quality was checked on an Agilent 2100 Bioanalyzer. This sample stems from a study of T cells in Graves' hyperthyroidism and ophthalmopathy (dated by TCRdb to between 2018 and 2020). A note on the overall study: Peripheral blood samples were taken at the time of initial diagnosis, prior to any treatment. The study also compared thyroid tissue and blood T-cell repertoires from over 5 Graves' hyperthyroidism patients. TCR V-J signatures able to tell the groups apart were searched for in a discovery cohort of 90 to 100 patients, of whom over 40 had Graves' ophthalmopathy and 57 had stable Graves' hyperthyroidism. Whether ophthalmopathy could be predicted prospectively was tested in an independent validation cohort made up of 18 to 20 hyperthyroidism patients plus 17 patients who later progressed to ophthalmopathy. Following sampling, methimazole starting at 30 mg daily was given to hyperthyroidism patients, and high-dose intravenous methylprednisolone was given to ophthalmopathy patients. The 85 to 100 discovery patients were randomly split 7:3 into training and test sets. TCR Vbeta CDR3 sequencing of approximately 140 peripheral blood samples (43 ophthalmopathy, about 80 hyperthyroidism and roughly 17 progressor patients) is reported in the paper.

On the study overall, not on this receptor specifically: No statistical method was used to set the sample size in advance, and investigators knew the group allocation. Most expanded thyroid clonotypes (frequency above 0.001) were also detected in blood, a finding suggesting that blood repertoires may reflect thyroid immune responses. Ophthalmopathy was separated from stable hyperthyroidism by a 13 V-J signature model, with just over 85% sensitivity and about 81% specificity obtained in cross-validation and 80%/75% obtained in testing. During validation, the model predicted progression to ophthalmopathy a median of roughly 7.1 months ahead of onset, with 70.59% sensitivity and 72.22% specificity.

Reading from cysteine to phenylalanine, the CDR3 counts 15 amino acids. Only the CDR3 DNA is retained, 45 bases long and in frame from the first base. V ends up 6 bases short and J 6 bases short, with an unmatched junction base count of 10. For CDR1 and CDR2, the germline V gene lists MNHEY and SVGEGT. The sequence links TRBV6-2 or TRBV6-3 to TRBJ2-2, and 7 bases in between align with TRBD2. Source material: blood. The clonotype was recovered from a woman younger than 45 with Graves' hyperthyroidism. For the CDR3, the sequence is CASRPGLVWAGELFF. The DNA is as follows: TGTGCCAGCAGACCCGGACTAGTTTGGGCCGGGGAGCTGTTTTTT.